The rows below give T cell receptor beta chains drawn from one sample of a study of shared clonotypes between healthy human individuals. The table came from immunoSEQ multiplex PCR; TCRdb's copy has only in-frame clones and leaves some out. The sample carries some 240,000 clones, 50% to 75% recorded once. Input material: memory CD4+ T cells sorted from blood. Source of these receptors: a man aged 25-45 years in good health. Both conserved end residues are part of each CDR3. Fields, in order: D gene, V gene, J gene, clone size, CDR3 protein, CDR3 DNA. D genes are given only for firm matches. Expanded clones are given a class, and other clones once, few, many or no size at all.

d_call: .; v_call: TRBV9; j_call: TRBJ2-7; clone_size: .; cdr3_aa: CASSSSSASAEQYF; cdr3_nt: TGTGCCAGCAGTAGTAGCTCGGCTAGCGCCGAGCAGTACTTC
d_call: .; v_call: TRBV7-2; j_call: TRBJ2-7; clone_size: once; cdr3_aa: CASSLGGRPWEQYF; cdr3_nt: TGTGCCAGCAGCTTAGGGGGCCGTCCATGGGAGCAGTACTTC
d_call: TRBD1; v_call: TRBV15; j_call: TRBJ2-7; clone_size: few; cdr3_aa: CATSRVQGYEQYF; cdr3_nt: TGTGCCACCAGCAGAGTACAGGGGTACGAGCAGTACTTC
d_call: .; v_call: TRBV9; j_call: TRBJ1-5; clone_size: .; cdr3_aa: CASSVCPTGYSNQPQHF; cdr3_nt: TGTGCCAGCAGCGTATGCCCCACAGGATATAGCAATCAGCCCCAGCATTTT
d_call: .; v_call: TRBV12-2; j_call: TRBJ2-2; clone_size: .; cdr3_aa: CASRYCQDPGQGAYTNTGELFF; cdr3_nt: TGTGCAAGTCGCTATTGTCAGGATCCGGGACAGGGGGCCTATACGAACACCGGGGAGCTGTTTTTT
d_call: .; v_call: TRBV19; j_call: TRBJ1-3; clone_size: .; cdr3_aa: CASTKTDTIYF; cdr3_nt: TGTGCCAGTACGAAGACCGACACCATATATTTT
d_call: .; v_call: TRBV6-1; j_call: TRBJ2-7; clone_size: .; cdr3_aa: CASSEYDSSYEQYF; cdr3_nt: TGTGCCAGCAGTGAATACGACAGCTCCTACGAGCAGTACTTC
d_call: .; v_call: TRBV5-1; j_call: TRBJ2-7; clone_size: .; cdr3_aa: CASSSGSTYEQYF; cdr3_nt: TGCGCCAGCAGCTCCGGCAGCACCTACGAGCAGTACTTC
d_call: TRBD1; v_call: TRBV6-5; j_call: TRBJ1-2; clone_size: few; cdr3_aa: CAAYAPGQGYYGYTF; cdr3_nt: TGTGCCGCCTACGCTCCGGGACAGGGATACTATGGCTACACCTTC
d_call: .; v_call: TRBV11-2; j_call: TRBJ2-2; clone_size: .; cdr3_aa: CASSPRGANTGELFF; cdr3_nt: TGTGCCAGCAGCCCCAGGGGGGCGAACACCGGGGAGCTGTTTTTT
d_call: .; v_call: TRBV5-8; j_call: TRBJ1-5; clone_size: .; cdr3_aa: CASSGGPFQPQHF; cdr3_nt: TGTGCCAGCAGCGGCGGCCCGTTTCAGCCCCAGCATTTT
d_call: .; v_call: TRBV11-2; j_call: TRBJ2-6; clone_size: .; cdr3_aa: CASSLGRTGANVLTF; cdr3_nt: TGTGCCAGCAGCTTAGGTAGGACCGGGGCCAACGTCCTGACTTTC
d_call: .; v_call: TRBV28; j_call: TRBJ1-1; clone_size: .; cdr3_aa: CASSFLQDGEAFF; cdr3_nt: TGTGCCAGCAGTTTTCTCCAGGACGGTGAAGCTTTCTTT
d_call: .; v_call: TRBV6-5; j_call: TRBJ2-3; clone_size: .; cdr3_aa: CASSKTYDGGDTQYF; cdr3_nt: TGTGCCAGCAGCAAAACTTACGACGGAGGCGATACGCAGTATTTT
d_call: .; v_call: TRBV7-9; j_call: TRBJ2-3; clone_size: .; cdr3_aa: CASSSNTVASKYF; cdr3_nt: TGTGCCAGCAGCTCTAACACGGTTGCGTCTAAGTATTTT
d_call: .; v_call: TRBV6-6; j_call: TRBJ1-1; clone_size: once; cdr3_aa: CASSPGRPRAFF; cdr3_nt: TGTGCCAGCAGCCCAGGGCGGCCCCGAGCTTTCTTT
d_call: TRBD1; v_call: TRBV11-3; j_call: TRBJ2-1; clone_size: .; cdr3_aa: CASSLGGTGHEQFF; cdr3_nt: TGTGCCAGCAGCTTAGGTGGGACAGGCCATGAGCAGTTCTTC
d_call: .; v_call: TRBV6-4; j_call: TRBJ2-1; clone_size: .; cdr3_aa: CASSAGSYNEQFF; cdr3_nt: TGTGCCAGCAGTGCGGGCTCCTACAATGAGCAGTTCTTC
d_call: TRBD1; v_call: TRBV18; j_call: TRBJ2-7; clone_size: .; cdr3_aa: CASSNPGQARGYEQYF; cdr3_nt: TGTGCCAGCTCAAACCCGGGACAGGCGAGGGGCTACGAGCAGTACTTC
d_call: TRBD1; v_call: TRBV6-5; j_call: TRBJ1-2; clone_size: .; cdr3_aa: CASHPDRGYWYGYTF; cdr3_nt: TGTGCCAGCCACCCGGACAGGGGGTATTGGTATGGCTACACCTTC
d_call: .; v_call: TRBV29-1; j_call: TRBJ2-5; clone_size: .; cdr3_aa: CSVDPVGLVETQYF; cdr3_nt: TGCAGCGTTGACCCCGTGGGTTTAGTGGAGACCCAGTACTTC
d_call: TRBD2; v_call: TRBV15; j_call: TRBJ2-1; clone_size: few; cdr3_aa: CATSKRGTYNEQFF; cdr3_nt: TGTGCCACCAGTAAGCGGGGGACTTACAATGAGCAGTTCTTC
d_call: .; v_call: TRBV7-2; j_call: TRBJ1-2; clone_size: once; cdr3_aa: CASSAGVRGYTF; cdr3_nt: TGTGCCAGCAGCGCAGGGGTTAGAGGCTACACCTTC
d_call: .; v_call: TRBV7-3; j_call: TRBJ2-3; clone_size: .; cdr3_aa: CASSQSLGGDTQYF; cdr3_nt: TGTGCCAGCAGCCAATCACTTGGAGGGGATACGCAGTATTTT
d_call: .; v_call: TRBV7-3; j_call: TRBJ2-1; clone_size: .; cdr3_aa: CASSPTGSYNEQFF; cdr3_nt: TGTGCCAGCAGCCCTACAGGCTCCTACAATGAGCAGTTCTTC
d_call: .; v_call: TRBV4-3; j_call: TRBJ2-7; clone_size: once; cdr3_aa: CASSQELGSSYEQYF; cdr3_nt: TGCGCCAGCAGCCAAGAATTGGGGAGCTCCTACGAGCAGTACTTC
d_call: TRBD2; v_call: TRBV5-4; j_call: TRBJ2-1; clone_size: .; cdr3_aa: CASSFTGTSTVF; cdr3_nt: TGTGCCAGCAGCTTTACCGGGACTAGCACGGTCTTC
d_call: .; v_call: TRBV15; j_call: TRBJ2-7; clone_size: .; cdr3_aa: CATSRDAGRRSYEQYF; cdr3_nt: TGTGCCACCAGCAGAGACGCAGGGCGGAGATCCTACGAGCAGTACTTC
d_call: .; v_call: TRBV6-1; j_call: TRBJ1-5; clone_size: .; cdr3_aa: CASSKINQPQHF; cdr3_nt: TGTGCCAGCAGCAAGATTAATCAGCCCCAGCATTTT
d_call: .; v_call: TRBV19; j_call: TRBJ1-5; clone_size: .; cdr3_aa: CASSSGFNQPQHF; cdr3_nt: TGTGCCAGTAGCTCTGGATTCAATCAGCCCCAGCATTTT
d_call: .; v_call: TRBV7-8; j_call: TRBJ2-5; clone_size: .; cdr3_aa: CASSSQETQYF; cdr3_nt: TGTGCCAGCAGCTCCCAAGAGACCCAGTACTTC
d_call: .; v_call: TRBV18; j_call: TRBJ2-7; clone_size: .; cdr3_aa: CASSASGTNYEQYF; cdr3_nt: TGTGCCAGCTCAGCTTCCGGGACAAACTACGAGCAGTACTTC
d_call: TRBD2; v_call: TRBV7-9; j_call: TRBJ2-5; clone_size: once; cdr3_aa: CASRKPGLAGQETQYF; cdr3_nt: TGTGCCAGCAGGAAACCGGGACTAGCGGGTCAAGAGACCCAGTACTTC
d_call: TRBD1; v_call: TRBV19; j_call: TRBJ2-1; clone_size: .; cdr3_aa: CASSRGTGGNYNEQFF; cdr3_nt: TGTGCCAGTAGTAGAGGGACAGGGGGCAACTACAATGAGCAGTTCTTC
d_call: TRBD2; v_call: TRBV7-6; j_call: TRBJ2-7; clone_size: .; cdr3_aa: CASSLVRSSGALLGEQYF; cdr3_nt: TGTGCCAGCAGCTTAGTTAGGTCTAGCGGGGCTCTACTGGGCGAGCAGTACTTC
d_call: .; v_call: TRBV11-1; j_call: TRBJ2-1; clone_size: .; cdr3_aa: CASSLEFGYNEQFF; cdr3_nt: TGTGCCAGCAGCTTAGAATTCGGTTACAATGAGCAGTTCTTC
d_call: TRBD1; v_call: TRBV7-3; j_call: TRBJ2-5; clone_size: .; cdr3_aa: CASSFGQGETQYF; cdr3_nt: TGTGCCAGCAGCTTTGGACAGGGGGAGACCCAGTACTTC
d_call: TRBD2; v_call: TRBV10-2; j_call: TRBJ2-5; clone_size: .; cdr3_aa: CASTQSGTSGREQETQYF; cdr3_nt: TGCGCCAGCACCCAGTCCGGGACTAGCGGGAGGGAACAAGAGACCCAGTACTTC
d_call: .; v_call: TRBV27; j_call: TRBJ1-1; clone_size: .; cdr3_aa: CASSLSLIANTEAFF; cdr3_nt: TGTGCCAGCAGTTTATCCTTGATAGCTAACACTGAAGCTTTCTTT
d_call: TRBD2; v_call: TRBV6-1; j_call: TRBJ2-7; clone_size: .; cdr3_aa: CASGGGTSAFEEQYF; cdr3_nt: TGTGCCAGCGGGGGGGGGACTAGCGCCTTTGAGGAGCAGTACTTC
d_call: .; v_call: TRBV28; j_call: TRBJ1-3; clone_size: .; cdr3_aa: CASSLLFRGGSGNTIYF; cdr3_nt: TGTGCCAGCAGTTTATTGTTCAGGGGAGGCTCTGGAAACACCATATATTTT
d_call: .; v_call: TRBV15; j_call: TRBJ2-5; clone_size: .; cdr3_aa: CATSRDAGSQETQYF; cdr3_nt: TGTGCCACCAGCAGAGACGCAGGGAGTCAAGAGACCCAGTACTTC
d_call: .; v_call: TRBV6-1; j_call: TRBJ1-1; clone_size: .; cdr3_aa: CASSDSGETEAFF; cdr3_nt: TGTGCCAGCAGTGATAGCGGGGAGACTGAAGCTTTCTTT
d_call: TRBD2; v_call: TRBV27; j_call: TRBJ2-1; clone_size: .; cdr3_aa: CASSLLGQLAGEFF; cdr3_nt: TGTGCCAGCAGTTTATTGGGGCAACTAGCGGGAGAGTTCTTC
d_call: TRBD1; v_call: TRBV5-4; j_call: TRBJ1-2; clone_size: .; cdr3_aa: CASSFGIRQGARYGYTF; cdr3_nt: TGTGCCAGCAGCTTTGGGATAAGACAGGGGGCAAGGTATGGCTACACCTTC
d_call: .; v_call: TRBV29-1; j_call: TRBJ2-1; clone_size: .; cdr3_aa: CSGWGNEQFF; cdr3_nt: TGCAGCGGCTGGGGCAATGAGCAGTTCTTC
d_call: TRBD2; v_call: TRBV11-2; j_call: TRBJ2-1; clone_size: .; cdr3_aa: CASSLAAGAKFF; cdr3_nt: TGTGCCAGCAGCTTAGCCGCGGGAGCGAAATTCTTC
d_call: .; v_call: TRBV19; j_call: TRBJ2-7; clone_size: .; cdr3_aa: CASSIGSAAFTYEQYF; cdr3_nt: TGTGCCAGTAGTATCGGTTCCGCGGCTTTTACATACGAGCAGTACTTC
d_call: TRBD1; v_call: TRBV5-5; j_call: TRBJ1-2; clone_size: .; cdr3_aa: CASSLAGTGADGYTF; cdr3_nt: TGTGCCAGCAGCTTGGCAGGGACAGGGGCGGATGGCTACACCTTC
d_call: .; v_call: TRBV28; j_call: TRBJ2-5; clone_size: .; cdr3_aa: CASSLFSRRGETQYF; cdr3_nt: TGTGCCAGCAGTCTCTTTTCGAGGAGGGGAGAGACCCAGTACTTC
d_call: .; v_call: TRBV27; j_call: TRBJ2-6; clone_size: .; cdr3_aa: CASSLKGWSSGANVLTF; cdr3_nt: TGTGCCAGCAGTTTAAAGGGTTGGAGCTCTGGGGCCAACGTCCTGACTTTC
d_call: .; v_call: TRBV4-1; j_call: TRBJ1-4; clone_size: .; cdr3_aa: CASSPYRVDEKLFF; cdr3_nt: TGCGCCAGCAGCCCGTACAGGGTTGATGAAAAACTGTTTTTT
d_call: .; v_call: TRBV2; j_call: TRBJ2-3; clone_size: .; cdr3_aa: CASSAQGSDTQYF; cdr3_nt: TGTGCCAGCAGCGCCCAGGGGTCAGATACGCAGTATTTT
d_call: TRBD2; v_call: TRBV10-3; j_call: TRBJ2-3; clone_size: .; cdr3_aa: CAISQQAGLTDTQYF; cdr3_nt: TGTGCCATCAGCCAACAAGCGGGGCTTACAGATACGCAGTATTTT
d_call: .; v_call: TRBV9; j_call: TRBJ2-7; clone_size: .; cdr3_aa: CASSVSPLRYEQYF; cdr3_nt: TGTGCCAGCAGCGTATCCCCATTGCGGTACGAGCAGTACTTC
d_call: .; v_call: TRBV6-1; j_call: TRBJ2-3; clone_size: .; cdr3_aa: CASSSQSTDTQYF; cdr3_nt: TGTGCCAGCAGTTCACAGAGCACAGATACGCAGTATTTT
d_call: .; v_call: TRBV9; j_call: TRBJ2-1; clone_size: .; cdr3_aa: CASSASIGGGGVQFF; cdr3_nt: TGTGCCAGCAGCGCATCTATCGGGGGAGGGGGCGTGCAGTTCTTC
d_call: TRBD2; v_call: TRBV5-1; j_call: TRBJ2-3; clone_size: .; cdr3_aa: CASSGGRATDTQYF; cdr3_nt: TGCGCCAGCAGCGGCGGGAGGGCCACAGATACGCAGTATTTT